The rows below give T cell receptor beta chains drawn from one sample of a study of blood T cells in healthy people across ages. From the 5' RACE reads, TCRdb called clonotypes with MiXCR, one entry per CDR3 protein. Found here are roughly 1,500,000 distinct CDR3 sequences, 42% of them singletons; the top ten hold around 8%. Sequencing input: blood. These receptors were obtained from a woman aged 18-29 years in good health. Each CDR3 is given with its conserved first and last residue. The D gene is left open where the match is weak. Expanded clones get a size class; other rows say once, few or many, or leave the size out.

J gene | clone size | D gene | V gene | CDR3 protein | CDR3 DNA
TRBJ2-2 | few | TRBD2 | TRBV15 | CATSRGLAALESGELFF | TGTGCCACCAGCAGAGGACTAGCTGCCCTCGAATCCGGGGAGCTGTTTTTT
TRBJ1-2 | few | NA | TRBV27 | CASSRQQGRPWGYTF | TGTGCCAGCAGTCGCCAACAGGGTAGGCCGTGGGGCTACACCTTC
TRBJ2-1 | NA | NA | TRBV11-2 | CASSLTPILGPYNEQFF | TGTGCCAGCAGCTTAACCCCAATCCTTGGACCCTACAATGAGCAGTTCTTC
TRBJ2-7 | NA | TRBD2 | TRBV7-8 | CASSFPAGEAAYEQYF | TGTGCCAGCAGCTTCCCAGCGGGAGAGGCGGCCTACGAGCAGTACTTC
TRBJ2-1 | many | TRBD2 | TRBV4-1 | CASSPLGTSGTWTYNEQFF | TGCGCCAGCAGCCCACTGGGGACTAGCGGGACCTGGACCTACAATGAGCAGTTCTTC
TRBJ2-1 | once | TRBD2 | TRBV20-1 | CSARVAGASYNEQFF | TGCAGTGCTAGAGTAGCGGGAGCCTCCTACAATGAGCAGTTCTTC
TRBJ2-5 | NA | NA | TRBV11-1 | CASSLTGYGETQYF | TGTGCCAGCAGCCTCACAGGGTATGGAGAGACCCAGTACTTC
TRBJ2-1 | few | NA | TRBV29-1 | CSVIGGGHPEQFF | TGCAGCGTCATAGGGGGGGGACACCCTGAGCAGTTCTTC
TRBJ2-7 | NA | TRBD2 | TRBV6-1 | CASSTQGLAGGEQYF | TGTGCCAGCAGTACCCAAGGACTAGCGGGAGGCGAGCAGTACTTC
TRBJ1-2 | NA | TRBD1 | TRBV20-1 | CSARDPGTVGGYTF | TGCAGTGCTAGAGATCCAGGGACAGTAGGAGGCTACACCTTC
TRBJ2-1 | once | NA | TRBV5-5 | CASSLGAAWSSYNEQFF | TGTGCCAGCAGCTTGGGGGCCGCGTGGAGCTCCTACAATGAGCAGTTCTTC
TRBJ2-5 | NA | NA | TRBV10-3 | CAISESTNKETQYF | TGTGCCATCAGTGAATCGACTAACAAAGAGACCCAGTACTTC
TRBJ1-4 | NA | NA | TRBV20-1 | CSARDEGYGEKLFF | TGCAGTGCTAGAGATGAGGGGTATGGGGAAAAACTGTTTTTT
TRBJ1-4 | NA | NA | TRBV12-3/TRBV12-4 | CASSLYRRKLFF | TGTGCCAGCAGTTTATACCGTCGAAAACTGTTTTTT
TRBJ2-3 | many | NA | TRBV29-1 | CSVEDHTDTQYF | TGCAGCGTTGAAGACCACACAGATACGCAGTATTTT
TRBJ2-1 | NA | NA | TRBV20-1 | CSARGGGRPINEQFF | TGCAGTGCTAGAGGTGGGGGGAGACCCATCAATGAGCAGTTCTTC
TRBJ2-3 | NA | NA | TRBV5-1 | CASSFDWSDTQYF | TGCGCCAGCAGCTTTGACTGGTCAGATACGCAGTATTTT
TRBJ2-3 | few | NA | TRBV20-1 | CSARPRAGDTQYF | TGCAGTGCTAGACCGCGCGCGGGGGATACGCAGTATTTT
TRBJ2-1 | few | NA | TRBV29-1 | CSVFRGSTGEQFF | TGCAGCGTTTTCAGAGGGAGCACGGGTGAGCAGTTCTTC
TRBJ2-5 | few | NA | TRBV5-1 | CASSLDQGRRETQYF | TGCGCCAGCAGCTTGGATCAGGGGAGAAGGGAGACCCAGTACTTC
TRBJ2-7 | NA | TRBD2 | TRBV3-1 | CASSQSASGRAEQYF | TGTGCCAGCAGCCAATCGGCGAGCGGGAGGGCCGAGCAGTACTTC
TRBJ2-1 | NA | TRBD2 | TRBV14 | CASSQVAGGLFGQFF | TGTGCCAGCAGCCAGGTAGCGGGAGGACTCTTCGGGCAGTTCTTC
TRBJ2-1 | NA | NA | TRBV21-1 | CASSNATRGPTKETQFF | TGTGCCAGCAGCAACGCGACCAGGGGTCCCACCAAAGAGACCCAGTTCTTC
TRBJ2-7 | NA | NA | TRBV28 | CASVGRLSNEQYF | TGTGCCAGCGTTGGAAGACTCAGCAACGAGCAGTACTTC
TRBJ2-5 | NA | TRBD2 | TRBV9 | CASSRSSGGATETQYF | TGTGCCAGCAGCCGATCTAGCGGGGGGGCGACGGAGACCCAGTACTTC
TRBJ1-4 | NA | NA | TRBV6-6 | CASSYTRGANEKLFF | TGTGCCAGCAGTTACACACGGGGAGCTAATGAAAAACTGTTTTTT
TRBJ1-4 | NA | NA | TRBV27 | CASSWGRAEKLFF | TGTGCCAGCAGTTGGGGAAGAGCTGAAAAACTGTTTTTT
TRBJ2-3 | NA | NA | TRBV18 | CASSPLTRGTDTQYF | TGTGCCAGCTCACCATTAACTAGGGGCACAGATACGCAGTATTTT
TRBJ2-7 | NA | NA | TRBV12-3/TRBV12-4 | CASSLLTRPYEQYF | TGTGCCAGCAGCCTCCTTACCCGGCCCTACGAGCAGTACTTC
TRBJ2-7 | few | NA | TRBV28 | CASSDTGGVPYEQYF | TGTGCCAGCAGTGATACAGGGGGGGTGCCCTACGAGCAGTACTTC
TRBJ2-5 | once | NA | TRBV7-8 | CASSRGGAGTPGETQYF | TGTGCCAGCAGCCGAGGGGGAGCGGGCACACCCGGAGAGACCCAGTACTTC
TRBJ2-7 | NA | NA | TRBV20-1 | CSALNLGVLYEQYF | TGCAGTGCCTTAAACCTAGGGGTTCTTTACGAGCAGTACTTC
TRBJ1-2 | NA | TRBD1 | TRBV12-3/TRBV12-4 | CASSLSPQGAGGYTF | TGTGCCAGCAGTTTAAGCCCCCAGGGGGCTGGGGGCTACACCTTC
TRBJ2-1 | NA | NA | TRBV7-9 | CASSQVGGSSSYNEQFF | TGTGCCAGCAGCCAAGTTGGGGGGTCCAGCTCCTACAATGAGCAGTTCTTC
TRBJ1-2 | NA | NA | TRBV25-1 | CASSGEGGYTF | TGTGCCAGCAGTGGGGAAGGTGGCTACACCTTC
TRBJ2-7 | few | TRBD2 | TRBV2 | CASRESQASGTYEQYF | TGTGCCAGCAGGGAAAGTCAGGCTAGCGGTACCTACGAGCAGTACTTC
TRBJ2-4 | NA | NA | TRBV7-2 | CASSLVTGIDYEEYF | TGTGCCAGCAGCTTAGTTACGGGAATCGACTACGAGGAGTACTTC
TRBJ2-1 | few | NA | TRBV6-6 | CASSSRDVKSSYEQFF | TGTGCCAGCAGTTCCCGGGACGTTAAGAGCTCCTACGAGCAGTTCTTC
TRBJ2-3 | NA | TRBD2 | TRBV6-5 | CASSYGLGRSTDTQYF | TGTGCCAGCAGTTACGGACTAGGTCGGTCCACAGATACGCAGTATTTT
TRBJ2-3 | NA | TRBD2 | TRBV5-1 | CASRRTSGEWSTDTQYF | TGCGCCAGCAGACGGACTAGCGGGGAGTGGAGCACAGATACGCAGTATTTT
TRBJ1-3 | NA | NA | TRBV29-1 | CSVDGGASGNTIYF | TGCAGCGTTGACGGGGGCGCGTCTGGAAACACCATATATTTT
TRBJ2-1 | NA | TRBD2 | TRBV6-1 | CASREGDSSYNEQFF | TGTGCCAGCCGGGAGGGGGATAGCTCCTACAATGAGCAGTTCTTC
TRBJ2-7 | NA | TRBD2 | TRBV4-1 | CASTPKALAGDEQYF | TGCGCCAGCACCCCCAAAGCGCTAGCGGGAGATGAGCAGTACTTC
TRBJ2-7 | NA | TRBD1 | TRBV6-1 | CASSRGQGLIQYEQYF | TGTGCCAGCAGCAGAGGACAGGGCCTTATCCAATACGAGCAGTACTTC
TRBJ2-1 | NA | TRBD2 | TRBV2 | CASTRTSGRHNEQFF | TGTGCCAGCACCCGGACTAGCGGGAGGCACAATGAGCAGTTCTTC
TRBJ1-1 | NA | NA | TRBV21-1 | CASLNGRGEVNTEAFF | TGTGCCAGCCTTAACGGAAGGGGGGAGGTGAACACTGAAGCTTTCTTT
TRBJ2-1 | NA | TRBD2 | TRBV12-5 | CASGWGGLAASYNEQFF | TGTGCTAGTGGTTGGGGGGGACTAGCGGCGTCCTACAATGAGCAGTTCTTC
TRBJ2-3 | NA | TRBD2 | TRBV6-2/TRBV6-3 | CASRIRAGGATDTQYF | TGTGCCAGCAGAATTAGAGCGGGGGGGGCCACAGATACGCAGTATTTT
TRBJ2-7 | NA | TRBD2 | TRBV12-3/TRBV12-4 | CASSRTSGDNEQYF | TGTGCCAGCAGCCGGACTAGCGGGGACAATGAGCAGTACTTC
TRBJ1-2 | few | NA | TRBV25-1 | CASSERDWVYGYTF | TGTGCCAGCAGTGAACGAGATTGGGTCTATGGCTACACCTTC
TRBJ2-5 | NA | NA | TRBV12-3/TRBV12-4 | CASREGVGEQYF | TGTGCCAGCAGGGAGGGTGTCGGTGAGCAGTACTTC
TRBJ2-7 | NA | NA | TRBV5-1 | CASSLAVSGSYNEQYF | TGCGCCAGCAGCTTGGCCGTTAGTGGCTCCTACAATGAGCAGTACTTC
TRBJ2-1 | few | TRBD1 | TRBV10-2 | CASRGQGKSNEQFF | TGCGCCAGCAGGGGACAGGGAAAGAGCAATGAGCAGTTCTTC
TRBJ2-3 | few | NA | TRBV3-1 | CASQGITQYF | TGTGCCAGTCAGGGGATAACGCAGTATTTT
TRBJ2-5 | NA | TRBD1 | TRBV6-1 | CASSDWGQGYYYGEQYF | TGTGCCAGCAGTGACTGGGGACAGGGCTACTATTACGGGGAGCAGTACTTC